A single TCR beta chain is shown here with its context. The sample originates from a study of cytomegalovirus exposure and HLA in healthy donors. PCR involved 60 Vbeta and 13 Jbeta primers. Measured with immunoSEQ multiplex PCR; TCRdb has only the in-frame clones, and not every one. The sample carries 90,000 to 100,000 clones, over 60% recorded once. Source material: PBMCs. This TCR was sampled from a man in his fifties or sixties in good health and CMV-seropositive.

The chain's CDR3 is CASSGGGIPQETQYF. CDR3 DNA: TGTGCCAGCAGTGGCGGGGGGATACCCCAAGAGACCCAGTACTTC. The rearrangement links TRBV2 to TRBJ2-5; 8 bases are shared with TRBD2. CDR1 is SNHLY, CDR2 FYNNEI, per germline. V trimming: 4 bases; J trimming: 1 base; junction bases outside the gene matches: 5. CDR3 size: 15 residues. Based on the CDR3 plus reference TRBV2 and TRBJ2-5, the full variable domain is EPEVTQTPSHQVTQMGQEVILRCVPISNHLYFYWYRQILGQKVEFLVSFYNNEISEKSEIFDDQFSVERPDGSNFTLKIRSTKLEDSAMYFCASSGGGIPQETQYFGPGTRLLVL.